The T cell receptor beta chain described here comes from a study of cytomegalovirus exposure and HLA in healthy donors. Broader study findings: Cytomegalovirus-associated TCR beta chains were listed, numbering more than 150. The tendency of first-cohort TCR clusters to co-occur in the roughly 130 validation repertoires emerged from a later analysis.

The protocol was immunoSEQ multiplex PCR, while the TCRdb copy is restricted to in-frame clones and leaves out a portion. This table has under 130,000 clones, 86% appearing once. The CDR3 length is 15 residues. The germline V gene has CDR1 SEHNR and CDR2 FQNEAQ (reference sequence). With 4 bases clipped from V and 3 bases from J, the junction kept 8 bases outside the gene matches. Comments on this clone: As yet, its antigen is unknown.

V and J are TRBV7-9 and TRBJ1-2, with 7 positions matching TRBD1. The TCR was taken from a woman under 30 in good health and CMV-seropositive. Sequencing input: PBMCs. The CDR3 coding sequence is TGTGCCAGCAGCTCCGACAGGGTTAGCGACTATGGCTACACCTTC. This translates into CASSSDRVSDYGYTF.